Below are 21 T cell receptor beta chains sequenced from a single sample in a study of cytomegalovirus exposure and HLA in healthy donors. Primers included in the PCR were 60 Vbeta and 13 Jbeta primers. The repertoire was sequenced with immunoSEQ multiplex PCR; TCRdb's copy has only in-frame clones and lacks some. The sample has around 130,000 clones; approximately 81% are singletons. The sample consisted of PBMCs. These receptors were obtained from a woman between 40 and 50 years old in good health and CMV-seronegative.

The genes are TRBV30 and TRBJ1-2; D remains unclear. V was clipped by 2 bases and J by 6 bases, with 13 bases between them. CDR1 is GTSNPN and CDR2 is SVGIG in the germline V gene (reference sequence). The CDR3 runs to 13 residues. In DNA form, the CDR3 reads TGTGCCTGGAGTTCCTACCGCGGGCATGGCTACACCTTC. This codes for CAWSSYRGHGYTF.

The rearrangement joins TRBV10-3 to TRBJ2-2; TRBD2 agrees at 9 bases. This CDR3 comprises 18 residues. After removal of 0 bases from V and 2 bases from J, the junction contained 7 bases not matched to a gene. Germline assignment: CDR1 ENHRY and CDR2 SYGVKD. The CDR3 is CAISESGLAGPNTGELFF. DNA of the CDR3: TGTGCCATCAGTGAGTCGGGCCTAGCGGGACCCAACACCGGGGAGCTGTTTTTT.

In this sample, this clone turned up once. This CDR3 is also generated by other DNA sequences in the sample. The chain is built from TRBV19 and TRBJ2-3, with D possibly matching TRBD2 (5 bases). V was cut by 1 base and J by 3 bases, with 8 bases left in between. The CDR3 covers 14 residues. Germline CDR1 and CDR2: LNHDA and SQIVND (reference sequence). The CDR3 protein is CASSIAGRTDTQYF. In DNA, the CDR3 is TGTGCCAGTAGTATAGCGGGAAGGACAGATACGCAGTATTTT.

The chain combines TRBV4-1 with TRBJ2-5; 11 bases match TRBD2. V was clipped by 1 base and J by 14 bases; unmatched bases: 9. There are 14 residues in the CDR3. In germline, CDR1 is MGHRA, CDR2 YSYEKL. The CDR3 loop is CASSQVAGGPYIYF. The CDR3 region has the DNA TGCGCCAGCAGCCAAGTAGCGGGGGGGCCGTATATCTACTTC.

The V and J genes are TRBV6-1 and TRBJ1-4; 7 nucleotides match TRBD1. CDR1 and CDR2 from the germline V gene are MNHNS and SASEGT. This CDR3 contains 15 residues. The ends lost 6 bases at V and 5 bases at J; junction bases unmatched: 9. CDR3 coding DNA: TGTGCCAGCAGACCCAGACAGGGATTAAATGAAAAACTGTTTTTT. This sequence encodes CASRPRQGLNEKLFF.

The V call is TRBV9, the J call TRBJ2-3; TRBD1 might be the D (6 bases). Looked up from germline, CDR1 is SGDLS and CDR2 is YYNGEE. V lost 3 bases to trimming and J lost 7 bases, with 18 bases between them. CDR3 length equals 15 residues. CDR3 in DNA: TGTGCCAGCAGCGAGTTAGACAGGTTTTCGAATACGCAGTATTTT. Translated, it gives CASSELDRFSNTQYF.

This chain uses TRBV7-9 with TRBJ1-3; TRBD1 agrees at 7 bases. V was pared by 5 bases and J by 2 bases, with 6 bases of the junction left unmatched. This CDR3 has 15 amino acids. From germline, CDR1 is SEHNR and CDR2 FQNEAQ (reference sequence). CDR3 bases: TGTGCCAGCAGCCCAACAGGGGCAGCTGGAAACACCATATATTTT. Its protein product is CASSPTGAAGNTIYF.

This chain uses TRBV7-2 with TRBJ2-5; 8 bases agree with TRBD2. This CDR3 is 14 amino acids long. Trimming at V came to 5 bases and at J to 2 bases, leaving 4 bases not matched to a gene. The germline V gene encodes CDR1 SGHTA and CDR2 FQGNSA. The CDR3 reads CASSKIAGQETQYF. The CDR3 DNA follows: TGTGCCAGCAGCAAGATAGCGGGGCAAGAGACCCAGTACTTC.

In its sample, this clone was seen a few times. The chain has TRBV6-6 and TRBJ2-7, with D possibly TRBD2 on 7 matching bases. The CDR3 is 14 amino acids. Trimming took off 8 bases at V and 4 bases at J, with 18 bases between the two ends. CDR1 and CDR2 from the germline V gene are MNHNY and SVGAGI (reference sequence). CDR3 amino acids: CASHKLGGLYEQYF. For the CDR3, the DNA is TGTGCCAGCCATAAGCTCGGGGGGCTATACGAGCAGTACTTC.

The rearrangement joins TRBV7-9 to TRBJ2-4, with TRBD2 as a possible D gene (5 bases). The CDR3 has 15 amino acids. V was trimmed by 5 bases and J by 6 bases, leaving 17 bases between them. Per the germline V gene, CDR1 is SEHNR and CDR2 is FQNEAQ (reference sequence). The CDR3 is CASSNLLVGGNIQYF. The CDR3, as DNA: TGTGCCAGCAGCAACCTACTAGTAGGCGGAAACATTCAGTACTTC. Using reference TRBV7-9 and TRBJ2-4 for the parts outside the CDR3, the full variable domain is DTGVSQNPRHKITKRGQNVTFRCDPISEHNRLYWYRQTLGQGPEFLTYFQNEAQLEKSRLLSDRFSAERPKGSFSTLEIQRTEQGDSAMYLCASSNLLVGGNIQYFGAGTRLSVL.

The chain employs TRBV6-5 and TRBJ2-1, with D possibly matching TRBD1 (6 bases). Trimming removed 6 bases from V and 8 bases from J, with 8 bases in between. Germline CDR1 MNHEY, CDR2 SVGAGI. The CDR3 spans 11 residues. The CDR3 region has the DNA TGTGCCAGCAGCGAGGGGGATGAGCAGTTCTTC. Protein: CASSEGDEQFF.

The chain combines TRBV4-1 with TRBJ1-3; D not certain. CDR1 and CDR2 (germline): MGHRA, YSYEKL. The CDR3 has 13 residues. V shed 4 bases and J shed 8 bases, with 12 bases lying between them. The CDR3 DNA is TGCGCCAGCAGCCCTCGAGGAGAGGACACCATATATTTT. It encodes CASSPRGEDTIYF.

The chain is built from TRBV20-1 and TRBJ1-1; D unresolved. Germline values: CDR1 DFQATT, CDR2 SNEGSKA (reference sequence). V dropped 6 bases and J dropped 5 bases, with 10 bases sitting between them. This CDR3 region has 11 residues. CDR3 bases: TGCAGTGCCCAACATTCGACTGAAGCTTTCTTT. Amino acids: CSAQHSTEAFF.

In its sample, this clone was seen once. This rearrangement joins TRBV7-8 to TRBJ1-2; no clear D gene. Germline V gene data show CDR1 as SGHVS and CDR2 as FQNEAQ. V was cut by 8 bases and J by 1 base, with 11 bases left in between. The CDR3 is 13 residues long. The CDR3 here is CASSSQVNYGYTF. The CDR3 coding sequence is TGTGCCAGCTCCTCCCAGGTTAACTATGGCTACACCTTC.

This clone was found a few times. This sequence joins TRBV7-6 and TRBJ1-1, with D possibly being TRBD1 (5 bases). With 5 bases removed from V and 4 bases from J, the gap between germline ends came to 14 bases. This CDR3 contains 14 residues. Germline V gene lookup returns CDR1 SGHVS and CDR2 FNYEAQ. For the CDR3, the DNA is TGTGCCAGCAGCAGAACTCCGGGGGGCACTGAAGCTTTCTTT. This translates into CASSRTPGGTEAFF.

The CDR3 reads CASSFSGSDYNEQFF. CDR3 bases: TGTGCCAGCAGTTTTAGCGGGAGTGACTACAATGAGCAGTTCTTC. V usage is TRBV2 and J usage is TRBJ2-1; 9 bases are shared with TRBD2. CDR3 length equals 15 residues. Trimming at V came to 5 bases and at J to 3 bases, leaving 5 bases not matched to a gene. CDR1 SNHLY and CDR2 FYNNEI come from the germline V gene.

The chain recombines TRBV5-1 with TRBJ2-3; D uncertain. The V end lost 0 bases, the J end lost 2 bases, and 10 bases lay between the germline ends. The CDR3 loop spans 15 amino acids. CDR1 is SGHRS, CDR2 YFSETQ, per germline. The CDR3 reads CASSLGIRHTDTQYF. The CDR3 DNA is TGCGCCAGCAGCTTGGGAATAAGACACACAGATACGCAGTATTTT.

J is TRBJ2-7 and V is TRBV5-8; D possibly corresponds to TRBD1 (6 bases). The CDR3 extends over 14 amino acids. V was trimmed by 4 bases and J by 3 bases, leaving 14 bases between them. Germline V gives CDR1 SGHTS, CDR2 YDEGEE. CDR3 sequence: CASSLTGLYYEQYF. Written as DNA, the CDR3 is TGTGCCAGCAGCCTGACAGGACTGTACTACGAGCAGTACTTC.

The J gene is TRBJ1-5, the V gene TRBV19; D possibly corresponds to TRBD1 (5 bases). CDR1 is LNHDA, CDR2 SQIVND, per germline (reference sequence). V was trimmed by 5 bases and J by 3 bases, leaving 11 bases between them. CDR3 length: 14 residues. The CDR3 DNA sequence: TGTGCCAGTAGTCCCCGCAGGGACAATCAGCCCCAGCATTTT. Amino acid sequence: CASSPRRDNQPQHF.

This CDR3 is CATRTSGSTKQYF. In DNA, the CDR3 is TGTGCCACCCGGACTAGCGGGAGTACGAAGCAGTACTTC. V and J are TRBV19 and TRBJ2-7; TRBD2 matches 13 bases. Germline V gene lookup returns CDR1 LNHDA and CDR2 SQIVND (reference sequence). Trimming removed 10 bases from V and 8 bases from J; junction bases left unmatched: 8. The CDR3 runs to 13 residues.

This clone has a handful of counts. The chain joins TRBV30 to TRBJ1-1; unclear D gene. This CDR3 comprises 15 residues. CDR1 and CDR2 from the germline V gene are GTSNPN and SVGIG (reference sequence). V was pared by 3 bases and J by 5 bases, with 19 bases between. CDR3 protein: CAWSRRVSLGTEAFF. The CDR3 bases are TGTGCCTGGAGCAGGCGGGTCAGCCTGGGGACTGAAGCTTTCTTT.